One and the same sample provided the 10 T cell receptor beta chains below, sequenced in a study of CXCR3-negative and CXCR3-positive naive CD8 T cells. The study's findings and limits: Higher TRB CDR3 hydrophobicity marked CXCR3-positive naive cells relative to CXCR3-negative naive cells.

Preparation of TRB cDNA libraries relied on 5' RACE carrying UMI labels. TCRdb reprocessed the 5' RACE reads and reports one entry per CDR3 protein, with no DNA. The sample data list around 150,000 distinct CDR3 sequences. Their cognate antigens are unknown. Source material: naive CXCR3+ CD8+ T cells from blood. Regarding subset: CD45RO-CCR7+CD27+CD95- naive CD8+ T cells expressing CXCR3 (TNR3+). The source is a human donor in good health. Some clones in this sample may be carry-over from other donors' samples.

The chain recombines TRBV29-1 with TRBJ2-1; checking the TCRdb D call of TRBD2 is not possible without DNA. This CDR3 has 13 amino acids. CDR1 and CDR2 from the germline V gene are SQVTM and ANQGSEA. This chain's CDR3 is CSGLAGGPVEQFF.

This chain uses TRBV7-2 with TRBJ2-5; as DNA is missing, the TRBD1 call by TCRdb cannot be tested. The CDR3 loop spans 15 amino acids. The germline V gene has CDR1 SGHTA and CDR2 FQGNSA. This chain's CDR3 is CASSFDRGYQETQYF. Based on the CDR3 plus reference TRBV7-2 and TRBJ2-5, the full variable domain is GAGVSQSPSNKVTEKGKDVELRCDPISGHTALYWYRQSLGQGLEFLIYFQGNSAPDKSGLPSDRFSAERTGGSVSTLTIQRTQQEDSAVYLCASSFDRGYQETQYFGPGTRLLVL.

V is TRBV6-2 or TRBV6-3 and J is TRBJ2-1; TCRdb gives TRBD1 as the D gene, but with no DNA this cannot be confirmed. Germline CDR1 is MNHEY and CDR2 is SVGEGT. The CDR3 runs 16 residues. CDR3 sequence: CASSYSTSGGGDEQFF.

The CDR3 spells CASSFSAQLRTAGAVSYEQYF. The chain employs TRBV28 and TRBJ2-7; no DNA is available, so the TRBD1 call from TCRdb remains unchecked. CDR3 length: 21 residues. Germline values: CDR1 MDHEN, CDR2 SYDVKM.

The chain combines TRBV9 with TRBJ2-7. Germline CDR1 and CDR2: SGDLS and YYNGEE. CDR3 length equals 13 residues. This chain's CDR3 is CASSVGLGNEQYF.

The chain employs TRBV29-1 and TRBJ2-5; TCRdb outputs TRBD1, but without DNA this stays unchecked. The length of the CDR3 is 15 residues. Looked up from germline, CDR1 is SQVTM and CDR2 is ANQGSEA. The CDR3 region is CSVLSGQGTYETQYF.

The chain joins TRBV12-3 or TRBV12-4 to TRBJ1-2; TCRdb picks TRBD1, but there is no DNA to check that call. The CDR3 is made up of 15 amino acids. CDR3 protein: CASSIGQGVGYGYTF.

The rearrangement uses TRBV29-1 and TRBJ2-3; TCRdb outputs TRBD1, but without DNA this stays unchecked. Germline V gene lookup returns CDR1 SQVTM and CDR2 ANQGSEA. The CDR3 runs 14 residues. The CDR3: CSADTGDRQDTQYF.

This rearrangement joins TRBV5-1 to TRBJ2-1; TCRdb gives TRBD1 as the D gene, but with no DNA this cannot be confirmed. In germline, CDR1 is SGHRS, CDR2 YFSETQ. This CDR3 is 13 amino acids long. The CDR3 spells CASFGAGINEQFF.

V gene TRBV7-8 combines with J gene TRBJ2-6; TCRdb's D call, TRBD1, is unchecked because there is no DNA. Germline assignment: CDR1 SGHVS and CDR2 FQNEAQ. The CDR3 sequence is 22 residues long. CDR3 loop: CASSMERTAGRGVFSGANVLTF.